Each of the 18 T cell receptor beta chains below was sequenced from the same sample in a study of cytomegalovirus exposure and HLA in healthy donors. It was with 60 Vbeta and 13 Jbeta primers that the PCR ran. Produced via immunoSEQ multiplex PCR; TCRdb's table is partial and in-frame only. The table records about 120,000 clones, 81% of them present only once. The sample comprised PBMCs. The receptors originated from a woman aged 25 to 45 in good health and CMV-seronegative.

The chain combines TRBV9 with TRBJ2-7; D gene unclear. The CDR3 has 12 amino acids. Trimming stripped 0 bases from V and 4 bases from J, with 5 bases between. Germline V gene data show CDR1 as SGDLS and CDR2 as YYNGEE. Written as DNA, the CDR3 is TGTGCCAGCAGCGTAGACAAATACGAGCAGTACTTC. Protein sequence: CASSVDKYEQYF. Based on the CDR3 plus reference TRBV9 and TRBJ2-7, the full variable domain is DSGVTQTPKHLITATGQRVTLRCSPRSGDLSVYWYQQSLDQGLQFLIQYYNGEERAKGNILERFSAQQFPDLHSELNLSSLELGDSALYFCASSVDKYEQYFGPGTRLTVT.

The CDR3 sequence: CASSQVDNLGEGDLSEQYF. The CDR3 nucleotides read TGCGCCAGCAGCCAAGTAGATAACCTTGGGGAGGGGGATTTGAGCGAGCAGTACTTC. The rearrangement links TRBV4-1 to TRBJ2-7; TRBD2 is a possible D gene (7 bases). Trimming removed 1 base at V and 6 bases at J, with 28 bases between. The length of the CDR3 is 19 residues. Germline CDR1 MGHRA, CDR2 YSYEKL.

The chain carries TRBV27 and TRBJ2-1; tentatively, D is TRBD2 (5 bases). CDR3 length equals 16 residues. Trimming took 1 base from V and 6 from J, leaving 16 bases between them. CDR1 and CDR2 (germline): MNHEY, SMNVEV (reference sequence). The CDR3 DNA reads as TGTGCCAGCAGTTTATTCCAGGCTCCCGGAGGCAATGAGCAGTTCTTC. Its translation: CASSLFQAPGGNEQFF.

The chain couples TRBV30 to TRBJ2-1, with 7 bases aligning to TRBD2. Losses at the gene ends were 1 base for V and 5 bases for J; bases not matched to a gene: 11. CDR1 is GTSNPN, CDR2 SVGIG, per germline (reference sequence). This CDR3 region has 16 residues. CDR3 loop: CAWSAPTSVKDNEQFF. In DNA, the CDR3 is TGTGCCTGGAGTGCACCCACTAGCGTTAAGGACAATGAGCAGTTCTTC.

The V call is TRBV27, the J call TRBJ2-5, with 11 bases matching TRBD1. The closer fit of TRBJ2-7 to the DNA end suggests the J call may be wrong. The CDR3 covers 14 residues. Germline V CDR1 and CDR2: MNHEY, SMNVEV (reference sequence). The CDR3 nucleotides read TGTGCCAGCAGCCCCGGGACAGGGGGGTACGAGCAGTACTTC. It encodes CASSPGTGGYEQYF.

The J gene is TRBJ2-7, the V gene TRBV27, with TRBD1 matching 9 bases. The V gene's germline CDR1 is MNHEY and CDR2 SMNVEV (reference sequence). This CDR3 is built from 17 residues. The V segment lost 0 bases and the J segment 0 bases; nucleotides outside the gene matches: 6. The CDR3 spells CASSLSSGTGYSYEQYF. The CDR3 DNA reads TGTGCCAGCAGTTTATCCTCCGGGACAGGGTACTCCTACGAGCAGTACTTC.

The genes are TRBV4-1 and TRBJ1-4, with unresolved D. Germline CDR1 and CDR2: MGHRA and YSYEKL. Trimming pared 0 bases from V and 4 bases from J, leaving 12 bases between. The CDR3 consists of 16 residues. DNA of the CDR3: TGCGCCAGCAGCCAAGACCCTGGGGAGGTTAATGAAAAACTGTTTTTT. Translation gives CASSQDPGEVNEKLFF.

In this sample, this clone turned up once. The chain is built from TRBV9 and TRBJ2-1; 11 bases agree with TRBD1. The CDR3 contains 16 residues. The ends lost 3 bases at V and 0 bases at J; junction bases unmatched: 2. Germline assignment: CDR1 SGDLS and CDR2 YYNGEE. CDR3: CASSGGTGGSYNEQFF. In DNA form, the CDR3 reads TGTGCCAGCAGCGGGGGGACAGGGGGCTCCTACAATGAGCAGTTCTTC.

This chain connects TRBV5-1 to TRBJ1-5, with D possibly being TRBD1 (5 bases). This CDR3 is built from 17 residues. Trimming cost V 4 bases and J 0 bases, with 17 bases left between them. Germline V gene lookup returns CDR1 SGHRS and CDR2 YFSETQ. CDR3 loop: CASSPGRGVDSNQPQHF. The CDR3 bases are TGCGCCAGCAGCCCCGGACGGGGGGTGGATAGCAATCAGCCCCAGCATTTT.

The rearrangement uses TRBV13 and TRBJ2-1, with TRBD2 identical over 7 bases. V was clipped by 3 bases and J by 10 bases; unmatched bases: 15. The CDR3 length is 16 residues. Germline-derived CDR1 and CDR2 are PRHDT and FYEKMQ (reference sequence). In DNA, the CDR3 is TGTGCCAGCAGCTTTTATTTGGGCGGGAGTTGGAACGAGCAGTTCTTC. Translating it yields CASSFYLGGSWNEQFF. Filled out from reference TRBV13 and TRBJ2-1, the complete variable domain reads AAGVIQSPRHLIKEKRETATLKCYPIPRHDTVYWYQQGPGQDPQFLISFYEKMQSDKGSIPDRFSAQQFSDYHSELNMSSLELGDSALYFCASSFYLGGSWNEQFFGPGTRLTVL.

The chain carries TRBV11-3 and TRBJ1-2, with 7 bases matching TRBD1. The CDR3 length is 12 residues. V trimming: 4 bases; J trimming: 8 bases; junction bases outside the gene matches: 4. Per germline, CDR1 SGHNT and CDR2 YENEEA. The CDR3 DNA reads as TGTGCCAGCAGCTCGTCAGGGGGAGGCTACACCTTC. As protein: CASSSSGGGYTF.

This sequence joins TRBV5-1 and TRBJ2-3; 9 bases map to TRBD2. This CDR3 has 15 amino acids. V gave up 0 bases and J gave up 3 bases; unmatched junction bases: 2. Germline V lookup: CDR1 SGHRS, CDR2 YFSETQ. Here the CDR3 reads CASSLGLAETDTQYF. The CDR3 bases are TGCGCCAGCAGCTTGGGACTAGCGGAAACAGATACGCAGTATTTT. The full variable domain, completed using reference TRBV5-1 and TRBJ2-3, is KAGVTQTPRYLIKTRGQQVTLSCSPISGHRSVSWYQQTPGQGLQFLFEYFSETQRNKGNFPGRFSGRQFSNSRSEMNVSTLELGDSALYLCASSLGLAETDTQYFGPGTRLTVL.

This clone was detected only a few times. This chain joins TRBV5-1 and TRBJ2-2, with 8 bases aligning to TRBD1. The germline V gene has CDR1 SGHRS and CDR2 YFSETQ. J was trimmed by 7 bases and V by 4 bases; bases with no gene match: 9. The CDR3 is 15 residues long. CDR3 in DNA: TGCGCCAGCAGCGCTCAGGGGGCTGGGAACGGGGAGCTGTTTTTT. Protein product: CASSAQGAGNGELFF.

This sequence joins TRBV5-1 and TRBJ2-2; D not certain. The V end was cut by 0 bases, the J end by 7 bases, with 10 bases between. The CDR3 length is 14 residues. The germline V gene has CDR1 SGHRS and CDR2 YFSETQ. CDR3 loop: CASSLGPAVGELFF. The CDR3 DNA reads TGCGCCAGCAGCTTGGGCCCGGCGGTCGGGGAGCTGTTTTTT.

V gene TRBV6-5 combines with J gene TRBJ2-1; D not certain. The ends were cut back, 0 bases at V and 10 bases at J, with 10 bases in the middle. Germline V gene sequence: CDR1 MNHEY, CDR2 SVGAGI. The CDR3 length is 13 residues. The CDR3 nucleotides are TGTGCCAGCAGTTACTCGGCCGCTTGGGAGCAGTTCTTC. Amino acid sequence: CASSYSAAWEQFF.

The chain is built from TRBV5-4 and TRBJ2-5; 13 nucleotides align to TRBD2. Germline lookup yields CDR1 SGHNT and CDR2 YYREEE (reference sequence). Losses at the gene ends were 0 bases for V and 4 bases for J; bases not matched to a gene: 6. There are 17 residues in the CDR3. CDR3 loop: CASSLATSGRRRETQYF. In nucleotides, the CDR3 is TGTGCCAGCAGCTTGGCGACTAGCGGGAGGAGAAGAGAGACCCAGTACTTC. Combining the CDR3 with reference TRBV5-4 and TRBJ2-5 gives the whole variable domain ETGVTQSPTHLIKTRGQQVTLRCSSQSGHNTVSWYQQALGQGPQFIFQYYREEENGRGNFPPRFSGLQFPNYSSELNVNALELDDSALYLCASSLATSGRRRETQYFGPGTRLLVL.

The genes are TRBV27 and TRBJ1-1; no reliable D call. The CDR3 has 13 residues. Trimming pared 6 bases from V and 1 base from J, leaving 9 bases between. Germline V gives CDR1 MNHEY, CDR2 SMNVEV (reference sequence). Here the CDR3 reads CASRGTANTEAFF. The CDR3 DNA is TGTGCCAGCAGGGGTACAGCGAACACTGAAGCTTTCTTT.

The chain has TRBV28 and TRBJ2-6; D is perhaps TRBD2 (5 bases). The CDR3 has 19 amino acids. CDR1 is MDHEN and CDR2 is SYDVKM in the germline V gene. The germline V and J ends were trimmed by 3 bases and 0 bases, with 18 bases remaining between them. DNA for the CDR3: TGTGCCAGCAGTTTTTCACGGGGATTAGGAACCTCTGGGGCCAACGTCCTGACTTTC. This gives the protein CASSFSRGLGTSGANVLTF.